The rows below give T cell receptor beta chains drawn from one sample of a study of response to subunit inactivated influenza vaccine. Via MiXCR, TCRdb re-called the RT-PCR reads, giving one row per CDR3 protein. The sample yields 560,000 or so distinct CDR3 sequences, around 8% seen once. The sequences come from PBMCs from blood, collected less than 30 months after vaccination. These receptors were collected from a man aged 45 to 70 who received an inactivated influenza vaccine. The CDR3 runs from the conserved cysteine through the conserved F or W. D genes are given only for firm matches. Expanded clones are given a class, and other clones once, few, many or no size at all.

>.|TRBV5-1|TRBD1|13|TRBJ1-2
TGCGCCAGCAGCTTCGGGACAGCGAATGGCTACACCTTC
CASSFGTANGYTF
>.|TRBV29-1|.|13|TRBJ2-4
TGCAGCGTTGAAGGAAATACCAAAAACATTCAGTACTTC
CSVEGNTKNIQYF
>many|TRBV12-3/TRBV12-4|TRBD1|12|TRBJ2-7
TGTGCCAGCAGCCGGACAGGGATCGAGCAGTACTTC
CASSRTGIEQYF
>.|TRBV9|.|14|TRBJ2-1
TGTGCCAGCAGCGGGACTAACTCCTACAATGAGCAGTTCTTC
CASSGTNSYNEQFF
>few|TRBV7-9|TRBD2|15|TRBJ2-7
TGTGCCAGCAGCTTAGCCGGGACTAGCGTTAACGAGCAGTACTTC
CASSLAGTSVNEQYF
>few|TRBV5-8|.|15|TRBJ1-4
TGTGCCAGCAGCCGGGGCATAGGAACTAATGAAAAACTGTTTTTT
CASSRGIGTNEKLFF
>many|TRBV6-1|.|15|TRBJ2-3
TGTGCCAGCAGTCAGGGGGGGGGGAGCACAGATACGCAGTATTTT
CASSQGGGSTDTQYF
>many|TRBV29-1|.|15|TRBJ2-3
TGCAGCGTTGAAGATAAGGGCAGGGCGGTAGATACGCAGTATTTT
CSVEDKGRAVDTQYF
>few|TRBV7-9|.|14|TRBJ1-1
TGTGCCAGCAGCTTAACCAGGACAGCTTCCCAAGCTTTCTTT
CASSLTRTASQAFF
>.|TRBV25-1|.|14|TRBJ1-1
TGTGCCAGCAGTGAGTACAGGGAGGGAGCTGAAGCTTTCTTT
CASSEYREGAEAFF
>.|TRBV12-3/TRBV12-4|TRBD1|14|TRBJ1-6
TGTGCCAGCAGTCCGACAGGGGAGGGTTCACCCCTCCACTTT
CASSPTGEGSPLHF
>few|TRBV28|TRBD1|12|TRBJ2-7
TGTGCCTCGACAGGGCTGAGAGGGGGGCAGTACTTC
CASTGLRGGQYF
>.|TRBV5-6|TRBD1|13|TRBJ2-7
TGTGCCAGCAGCTTGCCGATCCAGGGGGTGCAGTACTTC
CASSLPIQGVQYF
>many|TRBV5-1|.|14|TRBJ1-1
TGCGCCAGCAGCCCATGGGGCAGTGGCACTGAAGCTTTCTTT
CASSPWGSGTEAFF
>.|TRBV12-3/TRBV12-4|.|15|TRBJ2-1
TGTGCCAGCAGTCCCCTGGCGGGCCCCGACAATGAGCAGTTCTTC
CASSPLAGPDNEQFF
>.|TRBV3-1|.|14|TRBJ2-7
TGTGCCAGCAGCCAACCAGGGCGAAGATACGAGCAGTACTTC
CASSQPGRRYEQYF
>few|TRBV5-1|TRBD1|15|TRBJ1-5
TGCGCCAGCAGCTACACCCCAGGGGGCGGTCAGCCCCAGCATTTT
CASSYTPGGGQPQHF
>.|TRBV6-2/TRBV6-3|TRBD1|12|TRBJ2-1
TGTGCCAGCAGAGAAGGGGGCAGGGAGCAGTTCTTC
CASREGGREQFF
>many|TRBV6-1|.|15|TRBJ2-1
TGTGCCAGCAGCGGGCTAGCGACGTCCTACAATGAGCAGTTCTTC
CASSGLATSYNEQFF
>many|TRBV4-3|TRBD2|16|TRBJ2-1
TGCGCCAGCAGCCGCTTACTAGCGGGAGGGCCGGGTGAGCAGTTCTTC
CASSRLLAGGPGEQFF
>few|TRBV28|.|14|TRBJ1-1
TGTGCCAGCCACCTTGGGGGAATGAACACTGAAGCTTTCTTT
CASHLGGMNTEAFF
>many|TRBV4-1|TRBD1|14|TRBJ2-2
TGCGCCAGCAGCCGGACAGGGAGTGCCGGGGAGCTGTTTTTT
CASSRTGSAGELFF
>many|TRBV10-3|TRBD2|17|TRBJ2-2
TGTGCCATCAGTGCGGGAGGACTAGCGGAAAACACCGGGGAGCTGTTTTTT
CAISAGGLAENTGELFF
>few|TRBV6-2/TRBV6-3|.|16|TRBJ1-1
TGTGCCAGCAGTTACTCGTCCACGGATATGAACACTGAAGCTTTCTTT
CASSYSSTDMNTEAFF
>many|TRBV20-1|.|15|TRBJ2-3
TGCAGTGCTAGAGATTGGGGAGCAATCACAGATACGCAGTATTTT
CSARDWGAITDTQYF
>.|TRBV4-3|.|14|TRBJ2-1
TGCGCCAGCAGCCAAGACCCAGGGAGCTATGAGCAGTTCTTC
CASSQDPGSYEQFF
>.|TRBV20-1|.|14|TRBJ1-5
TGCAGTGCTGAGAGTGGGGGCCTCAATCAGCCCCAGCATTTT
CSAESGGLNQPQHF
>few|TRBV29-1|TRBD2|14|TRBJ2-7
TGCAGCGCCTCCATAACTAGCGGAGAATACGAGCAGTACTTC
CSASITSGEYEQYF
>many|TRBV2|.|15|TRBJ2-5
TGTGCCAGCAGTGAGGGGCGGTGGGGCCAAGAGACCCAGTACTTC
CASSEGRWGQETQYF
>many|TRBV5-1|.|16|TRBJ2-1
TGCGCCAGCAGGTCCCCGTCTGGACAGATAAACAATGAGCAGTTCTTC
CASRSPSGQINNEQFF
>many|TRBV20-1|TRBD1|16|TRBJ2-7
TGCAGTGCAAAAGCCGGGACAGGGGGCAGGTGGTACGAGCAGTACTTC
CSAKAGTGGRWYEQYF
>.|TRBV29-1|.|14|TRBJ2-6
TGCAGCGTTGAGAGAGGGGAAGGGGCCAACGTCCTGACTTTC
CSVERGEGANVLTF
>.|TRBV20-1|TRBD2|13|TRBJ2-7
TGCAGTGCCTCTAGCGGGCCTTCCTACGAGCAGTACTTC
CSASSGPSYEQYF
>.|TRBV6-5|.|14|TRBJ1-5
TGTGCCAGCAGCTCACCCCAGGGTATACAGCCCCAGCATTTT
CASSSPQGIQPQHF
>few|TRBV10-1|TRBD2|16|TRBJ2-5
TGCGCCAGCAGTGATGGACTAGCGGGGGAACAAGAGACCCAGTACTTC
CASSDGLAGEQETQYF
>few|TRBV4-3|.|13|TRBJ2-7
TGCGCCAGCAGCCATAAACAGGGAGGCGAGCAGTACTTC
CASSHKQGGEQYF
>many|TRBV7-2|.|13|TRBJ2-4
TGTGCCAGCAGCTTATCCGACATAAACATTCAGTACTTC
CASSLSDINIQYF
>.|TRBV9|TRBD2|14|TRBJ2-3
TGTGCCAGCAGCGAGCGGGGGACAACAGATACGCAGTATTTT
CASSERGTTDTQYF
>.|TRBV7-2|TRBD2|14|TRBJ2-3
TGTGCCAGCAGCAAAGTAGCGGGGACAGATACGCAGTATTTT
CASSKVAGTDTQYF
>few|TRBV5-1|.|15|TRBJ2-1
TGCGCCAGCAGCCCAGCGGGCGGCTCCTACAATGAGCAGTTCTTC
CASSPAGGSYNEQFF
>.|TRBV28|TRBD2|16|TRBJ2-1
TGTGCCAGCACCGGACTAGCGGGGGCTAACTACAATGAGCAGTTCTTC
CASTGLAGANYNEQFF
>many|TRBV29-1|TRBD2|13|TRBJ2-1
TGCAGCGTTGATTCTAGCGGGAGGCATGAGCAGTTCTTC
CSVDSSGRHEQFF
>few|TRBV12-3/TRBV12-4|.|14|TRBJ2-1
TGTGCCAGCAGTTTGGGGCGGGCACTCAATGAGCAGTTCTTC
CASSLGRALNEQFF
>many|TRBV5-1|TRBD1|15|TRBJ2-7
TGCGCCAGCAGCCCGAGGACAGGGAGTCTCTACGAGCAGTACTTC
CASSPRTGSLYEQYF
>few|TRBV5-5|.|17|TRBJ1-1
TGTGCCAGCACCCTCGGCCCCACAGGGCGGGGGAACACTGAAGCTTTCTTT
CASTLGPTGRGNTEAFF
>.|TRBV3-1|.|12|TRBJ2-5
TGTGCCAGCAGCTGGACAGCGCTCACCCAGTACTTC
CASSWTALTQYF
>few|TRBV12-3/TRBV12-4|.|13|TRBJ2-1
TGTGCCAGCAGTTGTCCTTACTGCAATGAGCAGTTCTTC
CASSCPYCNEQFF
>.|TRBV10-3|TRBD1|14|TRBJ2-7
TGTGCCATCAGTGAGGGTGGGACAGGGTACGAGCAGTACTTC
CAISEGGTGYEQYF
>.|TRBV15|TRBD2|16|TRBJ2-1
TGTGCCACCAGCGGTCGGGGTAGCGGGAGGGCAAATGAGCAGTTCTTC
CATSGRGSGRANEQFF
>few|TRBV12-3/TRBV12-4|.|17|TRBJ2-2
TGTGCCAGCAGTCCGGACGGGGCCAGGGGGAACACCGGGGAGCTGTTTTTT
CASSPDGARGNTGELFF
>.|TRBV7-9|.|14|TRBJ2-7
TGTGCCGGAGGGGCAGGGGAGAGGACCTACGAGCAGTACTTC
CAGGAGERTYEQYF